The 20 T cell receptor beta chains in this list originate from one sample, sequenced in a study of PD-1 blockade in mismatch repair-deficient tumors (dated by TCRdb to the late 2010s). Libraries were prepared through the immunoSEQ multiplex PCR assay. In TCRdb, the immuneACCESS table is reduced to in-frame sequences with V and J assigned. These tables do not hold every clone; where another copy was compared, an unresolved V gene accounts for under half, and the others remain unexplained. In this sample the table shows tens of thousands of clones, around 73% of which occur a single time. 4.5% to 7% of the sample is held by the ten biggest clonotypes. The specimen comprised peripheral blood, sampled 2 weeks after starting pembrolizumab. Receptor source: an adult with mismatch repair-deficient cancer.

This clone was observed a few times. This rearrangement joins TRBV19 to TRBJ2-7; TRBD2 matches 7 bases. CDR3 size: 15 residues. After removal of 4 bases from V and 0 bases from J, the junction contained 6 bases not matched to a gene. Germline CDR1 and CDR2: LNHDA and SQIVND (reference sequence). The CDR3 here is CASSSWAGDSYEQYF. CDR3 coding DNA: TGTGCCAGTAGTAGCTGGGCGGGGGACTCCTACGAGCAGTACTTC.

This chain joins TRBV10-1 and TRBJ2-1, with 7 bases matching TRBD1. Germline V gives CDR1 WNHNN, CDR2 SYGVQD (reference sequence). The trim removed 4 bases at V and 4 bases at J, leaving 1 base unmatched. This CDR3 has 13 amino acids. The CDR3 sequence is CASSGDSYNEQFF. CDR3 nucleotides: TGCGCCAGCAGTGGGGACAGTTACAATGAGCAGTTCTTC.

This chain uses TRBV28 with TRBJ2-1, with unresolved D. Germline V gene lookup returns CDR1 MDHEN and CDR2 SYDVKM. CDR3 length equals 12 residues. Trimming took 1 base from V and 10 from J, leaving 8 bases between them. The CDR3 sequence: CASSLFTLEQFF. CDR3 bases: TGTGCCAGCAGTTTATTTACCCTAGAGCAGTTCTTC.

This clone has only one observation. This rearrangement joins TRBV5-5 to TRBJ1-2; 8 positions match TRBD1. CDR3 size: 17 residues. With V trimmed by 5 bases and J by 0 bases, 12 bases remained unmatched. Germline-derived CDR1 and CDR2 are SGHKS and YYEKEE (reference sequence). The CDR3 protein is CASSSRPGQEPNYGYTF. CDR3 nucleotides: TGTGCCAGCAGTTCGAGACCGGGACAGGAACCTAACTATGGCTACACCTTC.

The chain uses TRBV5-4 and TRBJ2-5, with 10 nucleotides matching TRBD2. The germline V gene has CDR1 SGHNT and CDR2 YYREEE (reference sequence). The V gene end was trimmed by 2 bases and the J gene end by 5 bases; junction bases not matched to a gene: 3. This CDR3 is 14 amino acids long. In DNA form, the CDR3 reads TGTGCCAGCAGCTTAGCGGGAGGGCCGGAGACCCAGTACTTC. Its protein product is CASSLAGGPETQYF.

The V and J genes are TRBV19 and TRBJ1-3, with a tentative D call TRBD1 (5 bases). In germline, CDR1 is LNHDA, CDR2 SQIVND (reference sequence). V lost 6 bases and J 0 bases, leaving 15 bases between the germline ends. CDR3 length equals 16 residues. The CDR3 DNA follows: TGTGCCAGTAGAATACGGGGCGCCGGCTCTGGAAACACCATATATTTT. Its translation: CASRIRGAGSGNTIYF.

The rearrangement links TRBV27 to TRBJ1-1; D is perhaps TRBD1 (6 bases). CDR1 MNHEY and CDR2 SMNVEV come from the germline V gene (reference sequence). The CDR3 sequence is 13 residues long. The V end was cut by 5 bases, the J end by 7 bases, with 14 bases between. The CDR3 here is CASSPQGFGEAFF. The CDR3 DNA is TGTGCCAGCAGTCCCCAGGGGTTCGGTGAAGCTTTCTTT.

Comments on this clone: Other DNA sequences in this specimen translate into the identical CDR3. V usage is TRBV7-2 and J usage is TRBJ2-3, with unresolved D. Germline V gene lookup returns CDR1 SGHTA and CDR2 FQGNSA. The CDR3 consists of 13 residues. Trimming stripped 2 bases from V and 0 bases from J, with 3 bases between. The chain's CDR3 is CASSLPSTDTQYF. The CDR3 region has the DNA TGTGCCAGCAGCTTACCAAGCACAGATACGCAGTATTTT.

In its sample, this clone was seen a few times. The chain links TRBV15 to TRBJ2-7; 7 positions agree with TRBD1. The CDR3 covers 13 residues. Germline lookup yields CDR1 LNHNV and CDR2 YYDKDF (reference sequence). V was pared by 8 bases and J by 3 bases, with 7 bases of the junction left unmatched. The CDR3: CATSKGQLYEQYF. DNA for the CDR3: TGTGCCACCTCAAAGGGACAGCTCTACGAGCAGTACTTC. The full variable domain, its missing parts supplied by reference TRBV15 and TRBJ2-7, is DAMVIQNPRYQVTQFGKPVTLSCSQTLNHNVMYWYQQKSSQAPKLLFHYYDKDFNNEADTPDNFQSRRPNTSFCFLDIRSPGLGDTAMYLCATSKGQLYEQYFGPGTRLTVT.

The genes are TRBV7-2 and TRBJ2-5; D is ambiguous. Looked up from germline, CDR1 is SGHTA and CDR2 is FQGNSA. Between the trimmed V and J ends, which lost 0 bases and 2 bases, there was a span of 10 bases. The CDR3 has 15 residues. The CDR3 DNA follows: TGTGCCAGCAGCTTAGCGCTTGCCCGTCAAGAGACCCAGTACTTC. Translated, it gives CASSLALARQETQYF. Full variable domain (rest looked up from reference TRBV7-2 and TRBJ2-5): GAGVSQSPSNKVTEKGKDVELRCDPISGHTALYWYRQSLGQGLEFLIYFQGNSAPDKSGLPSDRFSAERTGGSVSTLTIQRTQQEDSAVYLCASSLALARQETQYFGPGTRLLVL.

The chain joins TRBV5-4 to TRBJ2-3; weak D call: TRBD2 (7 bases). V was shortened by 5 bases and J by 7 bases, with 20 bases between the two germline ends. The CDR3 runs 15 residues. In germline, CDR1 is SGHNT, CDR2 YYREEE (reference sequence). Written as DNA, the CDR3 is TGTGCCAGCAGTGAACTAGCGAAAGGGGGGTATACGCAGTATTTT. Protein: CASSELAKGGYTQYF.

The chain couples TRBV7-9 to TRBJ2-5; unclear D gene. CDR1 SEHNR and CDR2 FQNEAQ come from the germline V gene (reference sequence). Trimming cost V 5 bases and J 4 bases, with 11 bases left between them. CDR3 length: 13 residues. The CDR3 sequence is CASSPKGPETQYF. CDR3 sequence (DNA): TGTGCCAGCAGCCCCAAAGGGCCAGAGACCCAGTACTTC. The full variable domain, with the rest looked up from reference TRBV7-9 and TRBJ2-5, is DTGVSQNPRHKITKRGQNVTFRCDPISEHNRLYWYRQTLGQGPEFLTYFQNEAQLEKSRLLSDRFSAERPKGSFSTLEIQRTEQGDSAMYLCASSPKGPETQYFGPGTRLLVL.

In DNA form, the CDR3 reads TGTGCCAGCAGCTTCCGAGATACGCAGTATTTT. This codes for CASSFRDTQYF. The chain has TRBV7-2 and TRBJ2-3; D is unresolved. V was clipped by 3 bases and J by 5 bases, with 3 bases between them. This CDR3 is built from 11 residues. Germline assignment: CDR1 SGHTA and CDR2 FQGNSA.

This clone was seen repeatedly, ten times or more. The same CDR3 arises from other DNA sequences in this sample as well. V gene TRBV7-9 combines with J gene TRBJ1-2; TRBD1 matches 7 bases. The CDR3 contains 15 residues. Germline V gene sequence: CDR1 SEHNR, CDR2 FQNEAQ (reference sequence). The V segment lost 3 bases and the J segment 1 base; nucleotides outside the gene matches: 5. Here the CDR3 reads CASSLGTDYNYGYTF. CDR3 DNA: TGTGCCAGCAGCTTGGGGACAGATTATAACTATGGCTACACCTTC.

The V gene is TRBV6-6, the J gene TRBJ2-7; TRBD1 aligns across 7 bases. There are 15 residues in the CDR3. The junction had 9 bases not matched to a gene; V was cut back by 2 bases and J by 5 bases. CDR1 and CDR2 (germline): MNHNY, SVGAGI (reference sequence). The CDR3 loop reads CASSYEGRGSDEQYF. The CDR3 DNA sequence: TGTGCCAGCAGTTACGAAGGCAGGGGGAGCGACGAGCAGTACTTC.

The J gene is TRBJ1-2, the V gene TRBV9; TRBD1 matches at 10 bases. The CDR3 is 16 residues long. After removal of 4 bases from V and 4 bases from J, the junction contained 10 bases not matched to a gene. The germline gives CDR1 SGDLS, CDR2 YYNGEE. Here the CDR3 reads CASSLPRGTGAYGYTF. The DNA of the CDR3 is TGTGCCAGCAGCCTCCCCCGGGGGACAGGGGCCTATGGCTACACCTTC.

V usage is TRBV14 and J usage is TRBJ1-2, with a possible D match to TRBD1 (5 bases). The CDR3 is 15 amino acids. Germline-derived CDR1 and CDR2 are SGHDN and FVKESK. V dropped 1 base and J dropped 0 bases, with 9 bases sitting between them. In DNA, the CDR3 is TGTGCCAGCAGCCAAGTTACGACAGCTAACTATGGCTACACCTTC. Amino acid sequence: CASSQVTTANYGYTF. Using reference TRBV14 and TRBJ1-2 for the parts outside the CDR3, the full variable domain is EAGVTQFPSHSVIEKGQTVTLRCDPISGHDNLYWYRRVMGKEIKFLLHFVKESKQDESGMPNNRFLAERTGGTYSTLKVQPAELEDSGVYFCASSQVTTANYGYTFGSGTRLTVV.

The V call is TRBV30, the J call TRBJ1-5; D gene unclear. V lost 2 bases and J 2 bases, leaving 16 bases between the germline ends. CDR3 length equals 16 residues. Germline loops: CDR1 GTSNPN, CDR2 SVGIG (reference sequence). CDR3 sequence (DNA): TGTGCCTGGAGTCTAGGAGCCGACCTAGGCAATCAGCCCCAGCATTTT. As protein: CAWSLGADLGNQPQHF. The whole variable domain, filled in from reference TRBV30 and TRBJ1-5, reads SQTIHQWPATLVQPVGSPLSLECTVEGTSNPNLYWYRQAAGRGLQLLFYSVGIGQISSEVPQNLSASRPQDRQFILSSKKLLLSDSGFYLCAWSLGADLGNQPQHFGDGTRLSIL.

The V call is TRBV6-6, the J call TRBJ2-7; no clear D gene. V lost 4 bases, J lost 0 bases, and 13 bases lay in between. This CDR3 contains 15 residues. Germline values: CDR1 MNHNY, CDR2 SVGAGI (reference sequence). The CDR3 nucleotides read TGTGCCAGCAGTTCGACCGAGTTGGTCTCCTACGAGCAGTACTTC. It translates to CASSSTELVSYEQYF.

The genes are TRBV7-9 and TRBJ2-7, with 12 bases lining up with TRBD2. The CDR3 has 14 amino acids. V was clipped by 5 bases and J by 2 bases; unmatched bases: 1. CDR1 is SEHNR, CDR2 FQNEAQ, per germline (reference sequence). This CDR3 is CASSRTSGTYEQYF. CDR3 nucleotides: TGTGCCAGCAGCCGGACTAGCGGGACCTACGAGCAGTACTTC. Filled out from reference TRBV7-9 and TRBJ2-7, the complete variable domain reads DTGVSQNPRHKITKRGQNVTFRCDPISEHNRLYWYRQTLGQGPEFLTYFQNEAQLEKSRLLSDRFSAERPKGSFSTLEIQRTEQGDSAMYLCASSRTSGTYEQYFGPGTRLTVT.